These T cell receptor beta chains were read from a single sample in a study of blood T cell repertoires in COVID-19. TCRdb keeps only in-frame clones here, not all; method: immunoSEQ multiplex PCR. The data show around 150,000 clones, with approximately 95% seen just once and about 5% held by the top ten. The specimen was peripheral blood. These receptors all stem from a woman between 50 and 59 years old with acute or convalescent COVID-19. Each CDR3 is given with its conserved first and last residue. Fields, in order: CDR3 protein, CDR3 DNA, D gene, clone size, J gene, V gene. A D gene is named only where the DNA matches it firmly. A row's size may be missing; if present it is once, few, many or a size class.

cdr3_aa: CASRSPGPHYMNTEAFF
cdr3_nt: TGTGCCAGTAGGTCTCCAGGGCCACACTACATGAACACTGAAGCTTTCTTT
d_call: NA
clone_size: NA
j_call: TRBJ1-1
v_call: TRBV19

cdr3_aa: CATRDRVLGEAFF
cdr3_nt: TGTGCCACCAGGGACAGGGTACTAGGTGAAGCTTTCTTT
d_call: TRBD1
clone_size: NA
j_call: TRBJ1-1
v_call: TRBV24-1

cdr3_aa: CASSFILGRGNQPQHF
cdr3_nt: TGTGCCAGCAGTTTTATATTGGGCAGGGGCAATCAGCCCCAGCATTTT
d_call: NA
clone_size: NA
j_call: TRBJ1-5
v_call: TRBV28

cdr3_aa: CASSIARTDHEKLFF
cdr3_nt: TGTGCCAGTAGTATAGCCCGGACAGATCATGAAAAACTGTTTTTT
d_call: NA
clone_size: NA
j_call: TRBJ1-4
v_call: TRBV19

cdr3_aa: CASVGQDNQPQHF
cdr3_nt: TGTGCCAGCGTCGGACAAGATAATCAGCCCCAGCATTTT
d_call: NA
clone_size: NA
j_call: TRBJ1-5
v_call: TRBV2

cdr3_aa: CASSFRGSGANVLTF
cdr3_nt: TGTGCCAGCAGCTTTCGGGGATCTGGGGCCAACGTCCTGACTTTC
d_call: NA
clone_size: NA
j_call: TRBJ2-6
v_call: TRBV7-9

cdr3_aa: CASSPKGGAAGNTIYF
cdr3_nt: TGCGCCAGCAGCCCTAAAGGGGGGGCCGCTGGAAACACCATATATTTT
d_call: NA
clone_size: once
j_call: TRBJ1-3
v_call: TRBV5-1

cdr3_aa: CASSLHLNTGELFF
cdr3_nt: TGTGCCAGCAGCTTACACCTTAACACCGGGGAGCTGTTTTTT
d_call: NA
clone_size: NA
j_call: TRBJ2-2
v_call: TRBV6-5

cdr3_aa: CATSDGPFSGYTF
cdr3_nt: TGTGCCACCAGTGATGGGCCGTTTTCTGGCTACACCTTC
d_call: NA
clone_size: NA
j_call: TRBJ1-2
v_call: TRBV24-1

cdr3_aa: CAWNARPNAPLHF
cdr3_nt: TGTGCCTGGAATGCCAGGCCGAACGCACCCCTCCACTTT
d_call: NA
clone_size: NA
j_call: TRBJ1-6
v_call: TRBV30

cdr3_aa: CASSPEQGVSPLHF
cdr3_nt: TGTGCCAGCTCACCAGAACAGGGCGTATCACCCCTCCACTTT
d_call: NA
clone_size: NA
j_call: TRBJ1-6
v_call: TRBV18

cdr3_aa: CSAGGVDEQYF
cdr3_nt: TGCAGTGCCGGAGGGGTGGACGAGCAGTACTTC
d_call: NA
clone_size: NA
j_call: TRBJ2-7
v_call: TRBV20-1

cdr3_aa: CASMTGAIEGQYF
cdr3_nt: TGTGCCAGCATGACAGGGGCTATTGAGGGGCAGTACTTC
d_call: TRBD1
clone_size: NA
j_call: TRBJ2-7
v_call: TRBV28

cdr3_aa: CAWSPGQRGTEAFF
cdr3_nt: TGTGCCTGGAGTCCGGGACAGCGAGGCACTGAAGCTTTCTTT
d_call: TRBD1
clone_size: NA
j_call: TRBJ1-1
v_call: TRBV30

cdr3_aa: CSASQQGGNYGYTF
cdr3_nt: TGCAGTGCTAGTCAACAGGGGGGAAACTATGGCTACACCTTC
d_call: TRBD1
clone_size: NA
j_call: TRBJ1-2
v_call: TRBV20-1

cdr3_aa: CASSQKQGNFGYTF
cdr3_nt: TGTGCCAGCAGCCAAAAACAGGGAAATTTCGGCTACACCTTC
d_call: NA
clone_size: NA
j_call: TRBJ1-2
v_call: TRBV13

cdr3_aa: CASTNIRDTEAFF
cdr3_nt: TGTGCCAGCACCAATATCCGGGACACTGAAGCTTTCTTT
d_call: NA
clone_size: NA
j_call: TRBJ1-1
v_call: TRBV11-2

cdr3_aa: CATSGQGRTEAFF
cdr3_nt: TGTGCCACCTCGGGACAGGGCCGGACTGAAGCTTTCTTT
d_call: TRBD1
clone_size: NA
j_call: TRBJ1-1
v_call: TRBV10-3

cdr3_aa: CASSLRGMRETQYF
cdr3_nt: TGTGCCAGCAGCTTACGGGGAATGAGAGAGACCCAGTACTTC
d_call: NA
clone_size: NA
j_call: TRBJ2-5
v_call: TRBV7-6

cdr3_aa: CASSSGQYSNQPQHF
cdr3_nt: TGTGCCAGCAGCTCGGGACAGTATAGCAATCAGCCCCAGCATTTT
d_call: TRBD1
clone_size: NA
j_call: TRBJ1-5
v_call: TRBV6-5

cdr3_aa: CASSYSLSDSYYGYTF
cdr3_nt: TGTGCCAGCAGTTACTCACTTAGTGACAGTTACTATGGCTACACCTTC
d_call: NA
clone_size: NA
j_call: TRBJ1-2
v_call: TRBV6-5

cdr3_aa: CASSLRVENTEAFF
cdr3_nt: TGTGCCAGCAGTCTTCGCGTTGAGAACACTGAAGCTTTCTTT
d_call: NA
clone_size: NA
j_call: TRBJ1-1
v_call: TRBV5-4

cdr3_aa: CASSDQGAYGYTF
cdr3_nt: TGTGCCAGCAGTGATCAGGGGGCCTATGGCTACACCTTC
d_call: TRBD1
clone_size: few
j_call: TRBJ1-2
v_call: TRBV2

cdr3_aa: CASSETGTGAVDGYTF
cdr3_nt: TGTGCCAGCAGTGAAACCGGGACAGGGGCGGTCGATGGCTACACCTTC
d_call: TRBD1
clone_size: NA
j_call: TRBJ1-2
v_call: TRBV6-1

cdr3_aa: CASSLNGPTGTDEQYF
cdr3_nt: TGTGCCAGCAGTTTAAATGGCCCCACCGGGACAGACGAGCAGTACTTC
d_call: TRBD1
clone_size: NA
j_call: TRBJ2-7
v_call: TRBV27

cdr3_aa: CASIGSTQREVRWYEQYF
cdr3_nt: TGTGCCAGTATCGGATCCACGCAGCGGGAGGTGCGCTGGTACGAGCAGTACTTC
d_call: TRBD2
clone_size: NA
j_call: TRBJ2-7
v_call: TRBV19

cdr3_aa: CATSDRPPRDTEAFF
cdr3_nt: TGTGCCACCAGTGACCGCCCGCCCCGAGACACTGAAGCTTTCTTT
d_call: NA
clone_size: NA
j_call: TRBJ1-1
v_call: TRBV24-1

cdr3_aa: CAWGQARNTEAFF
cdr3_nt: TGTGCCTGGGGACAGGCCCGCAACACTGAAGCTTTCTTT
d_call: TRBD1
clone_size: NA
j_call: TRBJ1-1
v_call: TRBV30

cdr3_aa: CASSPSVSYEQYF
cdr3_nt: TGTGCCAGCTCACCATCGGTCTCCTACGAGCAGTACTTC
d_call: NA
clone_size: few
j_call: TRBJ2-7
v_call: TRBV18

cdr3_aa: CASSVTGGTEAFF
cdr3_nt: TGTGCCAGCAGTGTAACAGGGGGCACTGAAGCTTTCTTT
d_call: TRBD1
clone_size: NA
j_call: TRBJ1-1
v_call: TRBV25-1

cdr3_aa: CASSYGPGQGQDEAFF
cdr3_nt: TGTGCCAGCAGTTATGGACCGGGACAGGGGCAAGATGAAGCTTTCTTT
d_call: TRBD1
clone_size: NA
j_call: TRBJ1-1
v_call: TRBV2

cdr3_aa: CASSGGRNYEQYF
cdr3_nt: TGTGCCAGCAGCGGTGGCAGAAACTACGAGCAGTACTTC
d_call: NA
clone_size: NA
j_call: TRBJ2-7
v_call: TRBV7-8

cdr3_aa: CASSGLGDEQYF
cdr3_nt: TGCGCCAGCAGTGGTTTGGGAGACGAGCAGTACTTC
d_call: NA
clone_size: NA
j_call: TRBJ2-7
v_call: TRBV10-2

cdr3_aa: CASSRNQGPNSPLHF
cdr3_nt: TGTGCCAGCAGCCGCAATCAGGGGCCCAATTCACCCCTCCACTTT
d_call: NA
clone_size: NA
j_call: TRBJ1-6
v_call: TRBV27

cdr3_aa: CAWSPSSTEKLFF
cdr3_nt: TGTGCCTGGAGTCCCTCCTCGACAGAAAAACTGTTTTTT
d_call: NA
clone_size: NA
j_call: TRBJ1-4
v_call: TRBV30

cdr3_aa: CATSDLYPSGGETQYF
cdr3_nt: TGTGCCACCAGTGATTTATACCCCTCTGGCGGAGAGACCCAGTACTTC
d_call: NA
clone_size: NA
j_call: TRBJ2-5
v_call: TRBV24-1

cdr3_aa: CSAGSETPEAFF
cdr3_nt: TGCAGCGCGGGGTCCGAGACACCTGAAGCTTTCTTT
d_call: NA
clone_size: NA
j_call: TRBJ1-1
v_call: TRBV29-1

cdr3_aa: CASSFTRSPLHF
cdr3_nt: TGTGCCAGCAGCTTCACCAGGTCACCCCTCCACTTT
d_call: NA
clone_size: NA
j_call: TRBJ1-6
v_call: TRBV5-6

cdr3_aa: CSVARLSGGYTF
cdr3_nt: TGCAGCGTTGCCCGTCTATCGGGTGGCTACACCTTC
d_call: NA
clone_size: NA
j_call: TRBJ1-2
v_call: TRBV29-1

cdr3_aa: CASSIVWARYNEQFF
cdr3_nt: TGTGCCAGTAGTATAGTATGGGCACGTTACAATGAGCAGTTCTTC
d_call: NA
clone_size: NA
j_call: TRBJ2-1
v_call: TRBV19

cdr3_aa: CASSYYRDYEQFF
cdr3_nt: TGTGCCAGCAGTTACTATAGGGACTACGAGCAGTTCTTC
d_call: TRBD2
clone_size: NA
j_call: TRBJ2-1
v_call: TRBV6-2/TRBV6-3

cdr3_aa: CASSARDRGGAWTEAFF
cdr3_nt: TGTGCCAGCAGCGCCCGGGACAGGGGAGGTGCTTGGACTGAAGCTTTCTTT
d_call: TRBD1
clone_size: NA
j_call: TRBJ1-1
v_call: TRBV5-4

cdr3_aa: CASRRTGTFNQPQHF
cdr3_nt: TGTGCCAGCAGAAGAACCGGGACTTTTAATCAGCCCCAGCATTTT
d_call: NA
clone_size: NA
j_call: TRBJ1-5
v_call: TRBV27

cdr3_aa: CASSWGQGDQPQHF
cdr3_nt: TGTGCCAGCAGTTGGGGACAGGGGGATCAGCCCCAGCATTTT
d_call: TRBD1
clone_size: once
j_call: TRBJ1-5
v_call: TRBV6-9

cdr3_aa: CSVEDPGGPNTEAFF
cdr3_nt: TGCAGCGTTGAAGATCCGGGGGGGCCGAACACTGAAGCTTTCTTT
d_call: NA
clone_size: NA
j_call: TRBJ1-1
v_call: TRBV29-1

cdr3_aa: CASSFPGQAIQETQYF
cdr3_nt: TGTGCCAGCAGCTTCCCGGGACAGGCCATCCAAGAGACCCAGTACTTC
d_call: TRBD1
clone_size: NA
j_call: TRBJ2-5
v_call: TRBV5-4

cdr3_aa: CASRPHRAENTEAFF
cdr3_nt: TGTGCCAGCCGCCCCCACAGGGCGGAGAATACTGAAGCTTTCTTT
d_call: NA
clone_size: NA
j_call: TRBJ1-1
v_call: TRBV2

cdr3_aa: CASSSYRDLEAFF
cdr3_nt: TGTGCCAGCAGCTCGTACCGGGACTTAGAAGCTTTCTTT
d_call: NA
clone_size: once
j_call: TRBJ1-1
v_call: TRBV11-1

cdr3_aa: CASSEGERQPQHF
cdr3_nt: TGTGCCAGCAGTGAGGGGGAACGTCAGCCCCAGCATTTT
d_call: NA
clone_size: few
j_call: TRBJ1-5
v_call: TRBV12-3/TRBV12-4

cdr3_aa: CASSLAFIDRTGKDQPQHF
cdr3_nt: TGTGCCAGCAGCTTAGCCTTTATTGATCGGACAGGGAAAGATCAGCCCCAGCATTTT
d_call: TRBD1
clone_size: NA
j_call: TRBJ1-5
v_call: TRBV7-8